This T cell receptor (beta chain) stems from a study of graft-versus-host responses after intestinal transplantation. Across the study: Once they had received anti-thymocyte globulin induction, all recipients took tacrolimus and steroids for approximately 3 years. Notes on the study in general: Peak GvH clone levels in circulation were associated with early post-transplant HvG declines. GvH clonotypes were identified within recipient marrow, with a subset emerging first in ileum or blood. Graft-donor T cell macrochimerism coincided with high graft-versus-host to host-versus-graft clonal ratios in allografts.

Turning to this clone: Antigen specificity is unknown.

The trim removed 3 bases at V and 0 bases at J, leaving 5 bases unmatched. The CDR3 spans 15 residues. Germline V CDR1 and CDR2: SGHNT, YYREEE (reference sequence). The method was immunoSEQ multiplex PCR; TCRdb's version includes in-frame clones alone and lacks a portion of them. The data hold some 100,000 clones, with around 90% observed a single time. The chain links TRBV5-4 to TRBJ1-1; 7 bases map to TRBD1. The TCR sequence derives from a human donor who was the organ donor for an intestinal transplant. The specimen was unstimulated CD8+ T cells sorted from spleen or lymph node cells, collected before transplant. DNA of the CDR3: TGTGCCAGCAGCTACGGGACAGATCTGAACACTGAAGCTTTCTTT. This sequence encodes CASSYGTDLNTEAFF.